This T cell receptor (beta chain) derives from a study of blood T cell repertoires in COVID-19. While infection was still active, Seattle patients were enrolled and then followed longitudinally. The method was immunoSEQ multiplex PCR; TCRdb's version includes in-frame clones alone and lacks a portion of them. The sample yields over 250,000 clones, approximately 84% seen once. This CDR3 spans 13 amino acids. V was cut by 1 base and J by 6 bases, with 10 bases left in between. The germline V gene has CDR1 SGHDN and CDR2 FVKESK. The receptor comes from a human donor with COVID-19, enrolled during active disease. The donor label of this sample is uncertain. Sequencing was carried out using peripheral blood. The chain employs TRBV14 and TRBJ2-7; D gene unclear. In DNA form, the CDR3 reads TGTGCCAGCAGCCAAGGAGTCAACGGCGAGCAGTACTTC. This codes for CASSQGVNGEQYF.